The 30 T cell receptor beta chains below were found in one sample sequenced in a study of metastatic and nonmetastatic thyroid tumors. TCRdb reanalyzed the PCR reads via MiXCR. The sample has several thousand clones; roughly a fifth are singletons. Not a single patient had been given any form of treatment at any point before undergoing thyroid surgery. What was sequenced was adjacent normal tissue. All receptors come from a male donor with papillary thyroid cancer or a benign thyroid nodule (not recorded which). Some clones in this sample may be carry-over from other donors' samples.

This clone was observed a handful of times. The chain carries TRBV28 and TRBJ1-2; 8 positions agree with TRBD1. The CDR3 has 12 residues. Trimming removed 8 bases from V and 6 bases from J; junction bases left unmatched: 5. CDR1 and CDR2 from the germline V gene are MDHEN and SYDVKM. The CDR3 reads CASSTGVDGYTF. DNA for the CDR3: TGTGCCAGCTCGACAGGGGTTGATGGCTACACCTTC.

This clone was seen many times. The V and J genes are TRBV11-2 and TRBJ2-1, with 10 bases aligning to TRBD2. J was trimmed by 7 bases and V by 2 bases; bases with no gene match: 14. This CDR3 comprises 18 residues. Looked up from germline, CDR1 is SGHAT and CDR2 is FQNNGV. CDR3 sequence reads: CASSLIPGGAGGHNEQFF. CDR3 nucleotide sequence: TGTGCCAGCAGCTTAATCCCCGGGGGAGCGGGGGGGCATAATGAGCAGTTCTTC. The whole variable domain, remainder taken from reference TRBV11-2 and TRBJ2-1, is EAGVAQSPRYKIIEKRQSVAFWCNPISGHATLYWYQQILGQGPKLLIQFQNNGVVDDSQLPKDRFSAERLKGVDSTLKIQPAKLEDSAVYLCASSLIPGGAGGHNEQFFGPGTRLTVL.

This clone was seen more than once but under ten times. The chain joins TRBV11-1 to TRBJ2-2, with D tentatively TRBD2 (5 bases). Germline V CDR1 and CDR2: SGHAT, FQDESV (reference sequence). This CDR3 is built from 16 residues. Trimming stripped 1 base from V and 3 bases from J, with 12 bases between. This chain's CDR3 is CASSLVEGWDTGELFF. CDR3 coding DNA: TGTGCCAGCAGCTTAGTAGAGGGCTGGGACACCGGGGAGCTGTTTTTT.

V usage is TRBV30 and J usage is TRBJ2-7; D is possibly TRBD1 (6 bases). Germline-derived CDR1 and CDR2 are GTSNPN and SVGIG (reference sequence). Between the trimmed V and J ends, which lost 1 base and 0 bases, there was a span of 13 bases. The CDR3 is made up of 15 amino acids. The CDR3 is CAWSALQGSSYEQYF. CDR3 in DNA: TGTGCCTGGAGTGCTCTACAGGGCAGCTCCTACGAGCAGTACTTC.

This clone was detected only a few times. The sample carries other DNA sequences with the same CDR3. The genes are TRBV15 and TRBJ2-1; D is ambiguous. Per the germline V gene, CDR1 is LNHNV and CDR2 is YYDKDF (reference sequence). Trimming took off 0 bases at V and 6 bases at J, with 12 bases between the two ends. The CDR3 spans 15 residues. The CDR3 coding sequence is TGTGCCACCAGCAGAGATCGCGGAAGGCGCAATGAGCAGTTCTTC. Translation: CATSRDRGRRNEQFF.

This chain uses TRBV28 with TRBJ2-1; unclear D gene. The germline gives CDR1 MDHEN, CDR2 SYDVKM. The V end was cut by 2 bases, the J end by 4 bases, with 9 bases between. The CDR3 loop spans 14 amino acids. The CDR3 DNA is TGTGCCAGCAGTTTAAAAGGGATTTACAATGAGCAGTTCTTC. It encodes CASSLKGIYNEQFF.

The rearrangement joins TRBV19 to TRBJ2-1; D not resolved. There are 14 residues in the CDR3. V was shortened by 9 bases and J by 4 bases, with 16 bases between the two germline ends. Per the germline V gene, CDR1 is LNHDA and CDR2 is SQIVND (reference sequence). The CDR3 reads CASSLMALYNEQFF. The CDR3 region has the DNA TGTGCCAGCTCGTTGATGGCCCTTTACAATGAGCAGTTCTTC.

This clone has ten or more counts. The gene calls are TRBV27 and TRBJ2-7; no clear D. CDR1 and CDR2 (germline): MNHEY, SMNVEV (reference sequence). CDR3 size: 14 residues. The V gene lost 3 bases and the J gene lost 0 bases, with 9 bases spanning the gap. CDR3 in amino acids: CASSFTVNSYEQYF. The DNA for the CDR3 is TGTGCCAGCAGTTTCACGGTCAACTCCTACGAGCAGTACTTC.

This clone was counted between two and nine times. DNA for the CDR3: TGTGCCAGCAGGACCGGCCAGGGGTTATTTAATGAGCAGTTCTTC. Translating it yields CASRTGQGLFNEQFF. The chain has TRBV12-3 or TRBV12-4 and TRBJ2-1; a weak D match, TRBD1 (6 bases). The CDR3 extends over 15 amino acids. V gave up 6 bases and J gave up 7 bases, with 19 bases separating them.

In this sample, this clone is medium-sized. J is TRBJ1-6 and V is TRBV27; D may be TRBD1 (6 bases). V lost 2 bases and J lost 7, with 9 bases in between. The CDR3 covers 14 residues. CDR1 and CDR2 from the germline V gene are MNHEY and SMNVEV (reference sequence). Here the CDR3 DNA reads TGTGCCAGCAGTTTACAGGGGCACAATTCACCCCTCCACTTT. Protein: CASSLQGHNSPLHF.

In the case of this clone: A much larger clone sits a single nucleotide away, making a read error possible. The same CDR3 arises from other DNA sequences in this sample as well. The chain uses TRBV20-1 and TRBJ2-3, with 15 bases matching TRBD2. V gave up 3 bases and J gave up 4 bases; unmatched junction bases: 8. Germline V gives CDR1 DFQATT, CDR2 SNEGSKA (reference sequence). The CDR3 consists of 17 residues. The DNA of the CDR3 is TGCAGTGCTAGGGGAGGACTAGCGGGGGGGCTTTCAGATACGCAGTATTTT. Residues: CSARGGLAGGLSDTQYF.

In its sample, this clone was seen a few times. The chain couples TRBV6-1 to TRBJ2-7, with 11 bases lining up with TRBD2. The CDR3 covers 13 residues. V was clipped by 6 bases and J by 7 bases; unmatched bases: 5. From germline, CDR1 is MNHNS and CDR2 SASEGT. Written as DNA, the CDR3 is TGTGCCAGCAGCACTAGCGGGAGCCAAGAGCAGTACGTC. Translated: CASSTSGSQEQYV.

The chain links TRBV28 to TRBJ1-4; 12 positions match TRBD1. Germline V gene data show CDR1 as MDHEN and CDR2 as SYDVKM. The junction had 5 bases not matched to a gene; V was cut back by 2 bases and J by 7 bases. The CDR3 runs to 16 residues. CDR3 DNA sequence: TGTGCCAGCAGTTTAGTTGGGGGACAGGGGGCTGAAAAACTGTTTTTT. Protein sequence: CASSLVGGQGAEKLFF. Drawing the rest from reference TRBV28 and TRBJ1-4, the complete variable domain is DVKVTQSSRYLVKRTGEKVFLECVQDMDHENMFWYRQDPGLGLRLIYFSYDVKMKEKGDIPEGYSVSREKKERFSLILESASTNQTSMYLCASSLVGGQGAEKLFFGSGTQLSVL.

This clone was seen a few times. Here the CDR3 DNA reads TGTGCCGCCTCCGGGACAGGGGGTTATGGCTACACCTTC. It encodes CAASGTGGYGYTF. The chain links TRBV6-1 to TRBJ1-2; 11 bases fit TRBD1. The length of the CDR3 is 13 residues. Per the germline V gene, CDR1 is MNHNS and CDR2 is SASEGT. Trimming removed 11 bases from V and 5 bases from J; junction bases left unmatched: 7.

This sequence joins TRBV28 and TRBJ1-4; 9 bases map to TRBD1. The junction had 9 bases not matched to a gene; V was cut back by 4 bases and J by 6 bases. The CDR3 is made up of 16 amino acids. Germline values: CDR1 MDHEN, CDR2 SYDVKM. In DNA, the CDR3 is TGTGCCAGCAGTTCCCGTATACAGGGGGCTTATGAAAAACTGTTTTTT. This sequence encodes CASSSRIQGAYEKLFF.

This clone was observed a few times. In DNA form, the CDR3 reads TGTGCCAGCAGCTCCGGGAACGACTACGAGCAGTACTTC. This translates into CASSSGNDYEQYF. The V and J genes are TRBV27 and TRBJ2-7; tentative D call: TRBD2 (5 bases). The CDR3 runs 13 residues. The V end lost 6 bases, the J end lost 3 bases, and 12 bases lay between the germline ends. Germline CDR1 MNHEY, CDR2 SMNVEV (reference sequence).

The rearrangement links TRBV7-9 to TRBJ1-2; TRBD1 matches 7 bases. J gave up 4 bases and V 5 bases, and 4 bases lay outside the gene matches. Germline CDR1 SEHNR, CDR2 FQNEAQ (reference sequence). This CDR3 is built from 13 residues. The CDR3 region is CASSRDRVYGYTF. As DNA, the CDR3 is TGTGCCAGCAGCCGTGACAGGGTCTATGGCTACACCTTC.

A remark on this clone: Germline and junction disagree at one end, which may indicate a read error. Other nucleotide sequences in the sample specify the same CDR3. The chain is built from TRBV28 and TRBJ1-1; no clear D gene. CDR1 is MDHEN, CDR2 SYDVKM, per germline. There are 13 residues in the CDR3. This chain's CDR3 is CASTTFRNTEAFF. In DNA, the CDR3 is TGTGCCAGCACTACATTTAGGAACACTGAGGCTTTCTTT.

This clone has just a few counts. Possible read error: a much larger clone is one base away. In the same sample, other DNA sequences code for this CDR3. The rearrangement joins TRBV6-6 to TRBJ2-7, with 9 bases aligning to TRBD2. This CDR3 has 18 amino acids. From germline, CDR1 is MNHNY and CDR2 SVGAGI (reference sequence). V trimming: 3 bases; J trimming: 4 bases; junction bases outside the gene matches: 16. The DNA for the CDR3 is TGTGCCAGCAGTTATAACCTAGCGGGAACGCTACCTTCATACGAGCAGTACGTC. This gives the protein CASSYNLAGTLPSYEQYV.

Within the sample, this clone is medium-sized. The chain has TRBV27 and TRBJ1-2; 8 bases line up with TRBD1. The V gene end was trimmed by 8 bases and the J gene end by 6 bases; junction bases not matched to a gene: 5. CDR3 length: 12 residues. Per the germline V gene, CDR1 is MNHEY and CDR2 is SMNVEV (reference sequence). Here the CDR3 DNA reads TGTGCCAGCTGGCGACAGGGGCATGGCTACACCTTC. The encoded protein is CASWRQGHGYTF.

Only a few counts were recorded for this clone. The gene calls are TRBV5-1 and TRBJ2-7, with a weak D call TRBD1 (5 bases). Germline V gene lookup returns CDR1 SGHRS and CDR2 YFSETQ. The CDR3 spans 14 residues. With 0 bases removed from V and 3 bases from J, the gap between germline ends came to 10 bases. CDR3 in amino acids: CASSLEGRDYEQYF. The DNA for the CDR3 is TGCGCCAGCAGCTTGGAAGGCAGGGACTACGAGCAGTACTTC.

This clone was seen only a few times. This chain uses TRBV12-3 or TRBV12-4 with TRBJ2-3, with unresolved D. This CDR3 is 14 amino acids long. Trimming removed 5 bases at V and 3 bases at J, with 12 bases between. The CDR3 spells CASSLFGRTDTQYF. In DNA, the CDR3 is TGTGCCAGCAGTCTATTTGGACGGACAGATACGCAGTATTTT.

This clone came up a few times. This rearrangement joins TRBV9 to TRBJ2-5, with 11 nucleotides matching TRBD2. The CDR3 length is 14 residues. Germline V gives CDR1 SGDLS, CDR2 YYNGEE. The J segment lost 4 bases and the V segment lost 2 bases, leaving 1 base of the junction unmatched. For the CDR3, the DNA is TGTGCCAGCAGCGTCGGACTAGCGGGAGAGACCCAGTACTTC. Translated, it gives CASSVGLAGETQYF.

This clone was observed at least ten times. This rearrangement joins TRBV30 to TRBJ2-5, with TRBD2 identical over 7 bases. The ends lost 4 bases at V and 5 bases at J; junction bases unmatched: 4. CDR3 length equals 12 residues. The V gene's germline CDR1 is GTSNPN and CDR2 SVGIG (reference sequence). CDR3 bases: TGTGCCTGGACGGGGGGTGGTGAGACCCAGTACTTC. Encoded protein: CAWTGGGETQYF.

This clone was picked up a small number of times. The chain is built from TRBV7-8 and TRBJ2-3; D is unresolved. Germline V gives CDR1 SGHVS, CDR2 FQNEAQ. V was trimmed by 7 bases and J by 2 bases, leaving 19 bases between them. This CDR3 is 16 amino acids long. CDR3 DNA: TGTGCCAGCACCTCTAGGGCGAGTGGTAACACAGATACGCAGTATTTT. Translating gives CASTSRASGNTDTQYF.

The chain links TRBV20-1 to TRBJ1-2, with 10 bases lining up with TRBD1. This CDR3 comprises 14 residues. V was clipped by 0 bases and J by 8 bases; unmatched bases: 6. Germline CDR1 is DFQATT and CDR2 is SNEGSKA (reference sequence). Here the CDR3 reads CSARDADRGYGYTF. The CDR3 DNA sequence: TGCAGTGCTAGAGATGCGGACAGGGGGTACGGCTACACCTTC.

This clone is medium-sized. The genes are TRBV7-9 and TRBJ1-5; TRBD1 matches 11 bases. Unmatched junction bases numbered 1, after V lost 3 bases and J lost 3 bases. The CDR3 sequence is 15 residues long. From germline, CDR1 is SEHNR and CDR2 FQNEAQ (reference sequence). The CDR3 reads CASSFGQGANQPQHF. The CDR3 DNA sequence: TGTGCCAGCAGCTTCGGACAGGGGGCCAATCAGCCCCAGCATTTT. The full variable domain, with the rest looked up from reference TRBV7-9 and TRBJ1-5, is DTGVSQNPRHKITKRGQNVTFRCDPISEHNRLYWYRQTLGQGPEFLTYFQNEAQLEKSRLLSDRFSAERPKGSFSTLEIQRTEQGDSAMYLCASSFGQGANQPQHFGDGTRLSIL.

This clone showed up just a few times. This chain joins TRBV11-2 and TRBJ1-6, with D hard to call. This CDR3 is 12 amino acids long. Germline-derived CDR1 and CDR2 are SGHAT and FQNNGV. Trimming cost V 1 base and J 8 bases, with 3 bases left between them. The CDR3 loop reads CASSLVDSPLHF. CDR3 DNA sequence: TGTGCCAGCAGCTTAGTGGATTCACCCCTCCACTTT.

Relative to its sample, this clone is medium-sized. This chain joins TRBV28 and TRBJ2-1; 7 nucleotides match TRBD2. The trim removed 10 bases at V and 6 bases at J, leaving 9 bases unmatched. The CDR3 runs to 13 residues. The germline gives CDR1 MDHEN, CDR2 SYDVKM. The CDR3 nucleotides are TGTGCCACCCACCCTGGGGGGGGCAATGAGCAGTTCTTC. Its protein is CATHPGGGNEQFF.

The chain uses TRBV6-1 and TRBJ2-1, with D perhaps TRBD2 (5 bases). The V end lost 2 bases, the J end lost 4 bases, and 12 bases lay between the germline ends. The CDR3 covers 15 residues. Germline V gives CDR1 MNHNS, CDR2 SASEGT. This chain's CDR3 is CASSEWIGGYNEQFF. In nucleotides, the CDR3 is TGTGCCAGCAGTGAATGGATAGGAGGATACAATGAGCAGTTCTTC.